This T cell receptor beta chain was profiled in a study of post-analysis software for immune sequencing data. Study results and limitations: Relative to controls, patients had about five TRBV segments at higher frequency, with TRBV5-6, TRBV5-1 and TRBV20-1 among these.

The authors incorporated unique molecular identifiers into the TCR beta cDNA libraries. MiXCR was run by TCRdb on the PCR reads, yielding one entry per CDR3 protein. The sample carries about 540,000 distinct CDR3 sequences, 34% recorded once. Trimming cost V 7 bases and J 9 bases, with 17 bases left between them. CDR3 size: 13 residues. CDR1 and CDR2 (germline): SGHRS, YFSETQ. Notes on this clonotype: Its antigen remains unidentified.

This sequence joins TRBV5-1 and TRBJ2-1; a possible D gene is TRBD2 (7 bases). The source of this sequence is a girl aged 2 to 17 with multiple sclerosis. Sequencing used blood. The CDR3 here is CASLGGGGGEQFF. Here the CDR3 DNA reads TGCGCCAGCCTGGGTGGGGGGGGCGGTGAGCAGTTCTTC. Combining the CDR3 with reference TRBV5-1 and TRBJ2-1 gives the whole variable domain KAGVTQTPRYLIKTRGQQVTLSCSPISGHRSVSWYQQTPGQGLQFLFEYFSETQRNKGNFPGRFSGRQFSNSRSEMNVSTLELGDSALYLCASLGGGGGEQFFGPGTRLTVL.